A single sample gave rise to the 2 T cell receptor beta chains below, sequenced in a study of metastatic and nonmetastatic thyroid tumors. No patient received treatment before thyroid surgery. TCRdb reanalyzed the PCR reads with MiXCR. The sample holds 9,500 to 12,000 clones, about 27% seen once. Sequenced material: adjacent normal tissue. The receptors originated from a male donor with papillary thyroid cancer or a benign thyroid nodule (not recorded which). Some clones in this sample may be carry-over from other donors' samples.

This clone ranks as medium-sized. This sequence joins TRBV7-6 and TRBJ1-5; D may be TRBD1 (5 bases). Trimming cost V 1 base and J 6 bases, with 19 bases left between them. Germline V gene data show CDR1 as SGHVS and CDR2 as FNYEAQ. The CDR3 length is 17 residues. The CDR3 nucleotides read TGTGCCAGCAGCTTAGAGGCGAGGGGTTCTGGGGGTCAGCCCCAGCATTTT. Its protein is CASSLEARGSGGQPQHF.

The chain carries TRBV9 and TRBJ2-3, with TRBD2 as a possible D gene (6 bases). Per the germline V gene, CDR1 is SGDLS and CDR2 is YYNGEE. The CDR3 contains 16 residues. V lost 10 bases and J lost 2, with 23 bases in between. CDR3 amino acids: CASSRTRDSVTDTQYF. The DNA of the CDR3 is TGTGCCTCTAGCAGGACCCGGGACTCCGTCACAGATACGCAGTATTTT.